This T cell receptor (beta chain) was obtained from a study of T cell responses to AZD1222 COVID-19 vaccine (dated by TCRdb to about 2021). For the study in its entirety: AZD1222 recipients given second doses at about 4 weeks or at about 12 weeks were pooled, since spike-specific TCR depth and breadth were not found to differ between the two schedules. TCR sequencing covered some 250 trial participants: about 210 given two doses of AZD1222 and 26 given two doses of MenACWY control vaccine. Trial participants were enrolled by age into subgroups of 18-55, 56-69 and 70-plus years, and around 150, 29 and 61 TCR-sequenced participants, respectively, were included in these subgroups.

Sample time point, as interpreted from the label and publication: baseline before first vaccination. Vaccinee samples came from UK trials COV001 and COV002, including a single-blind randomized controlled phase 2/3 trial of AZD1222 (ChAdOx1 nCoV-19) in healthy adults. For TCRbeta chain sequencing, PBMC samples were collected from trial participants at day 0 and at day 28 after the second dose. Overall study results and their limits: Spike-specific TCR breadth and depth rose significantly after two AZD1222 doses compared with day 0 and with MenACWY recipients. Conclusions about previously exposed vaccinees are limited, since just 6 or 7 AZD1222 recipients were seropositive for SARS-CoV-2 at baseline. Nearly half of unique spike-specific TCRs reportedly recognized epitopes outside regions mutated in the B.1.351 and B.1.1.7 variants. In the small 56-69-year group, the increase in depth fell short of significance, most likely because of low power. Vaccine-associated CD4 TCRs spanned the whole spike protein, with dominant responses in regions 160-218 and 743-854. Participants were mostly white British and included more females than males, and it was suggested by the authors that clonal diversity may have been underestimated. Because no day 14 peak-response samples were available, the repertoires could be characterized only after the peak T cell response.

A word on this clone: Its cognate antigen has yet to be identified. One base away there is no much larger clone; base qualities are not given.

Taken from the germline V gene, the CDR1 and CDR2 loops are MNHEY and SVGEGT. From the cysteine up to the phenylalanine, the CDR3 has a length of 15 residues. Only the CDR3 portion is preserved as DNA: 45 bases, with reading frame beginning at the first base. V sheds 3 bases and J sheds 4 bases, leaving 15 bases between their ends. The CDR3 regions of human TCRbeta chains were analyzed by immunosequencing. The study's own analysis went as follows. Repertoire TCRs were matched against a reference library of SARS-CoV-2-specific TCRs generated with the MIRA antigen-specificity platform. Breadth was defined as the fraction of unique TCRs that were SARS-CoV-2-associated, and depth was defined as the fraction of total T cells that were SARS-CoV-2-associated. Using the MIRA data, each spike-specific TCR was mapped to the spike region that the TCR reacts to and placed in a CD4 or CD8 class. Log10-transformed breadth and depth values were compared by one-way ANOVA with Sidak's multiple comparisons tests. Drawn from immuneACCESS, this table holds only the in-frame rearrangements with V and J called that TCRdb kept. Clones are partly lost; checked studies trace under half to an unresolved V gene and leave the rest unexplained. V, J and clone size derive from that table, while D and trimming were established from the DNA sequence. The sample table records over 95,000 clones; more than 75% of these occur just once. The ten top clones hold 12% of the sample.

The receptor was isolated from an adult in good health. Recombination linked TRBV6-2 or TRBV6-3 to TRBJ1-2, with the D segment identity uncertain. Sequenced here: peripheral blood, sampled on day 0 of AZD1222 vaccination. The CDR3 region: CASSYPPGPLYGYTF. The nucleotide sequence reads as follows: TGTGCCAGCAGTTATCCCCCCGGACCACTCTATGGCTACACCTTC.